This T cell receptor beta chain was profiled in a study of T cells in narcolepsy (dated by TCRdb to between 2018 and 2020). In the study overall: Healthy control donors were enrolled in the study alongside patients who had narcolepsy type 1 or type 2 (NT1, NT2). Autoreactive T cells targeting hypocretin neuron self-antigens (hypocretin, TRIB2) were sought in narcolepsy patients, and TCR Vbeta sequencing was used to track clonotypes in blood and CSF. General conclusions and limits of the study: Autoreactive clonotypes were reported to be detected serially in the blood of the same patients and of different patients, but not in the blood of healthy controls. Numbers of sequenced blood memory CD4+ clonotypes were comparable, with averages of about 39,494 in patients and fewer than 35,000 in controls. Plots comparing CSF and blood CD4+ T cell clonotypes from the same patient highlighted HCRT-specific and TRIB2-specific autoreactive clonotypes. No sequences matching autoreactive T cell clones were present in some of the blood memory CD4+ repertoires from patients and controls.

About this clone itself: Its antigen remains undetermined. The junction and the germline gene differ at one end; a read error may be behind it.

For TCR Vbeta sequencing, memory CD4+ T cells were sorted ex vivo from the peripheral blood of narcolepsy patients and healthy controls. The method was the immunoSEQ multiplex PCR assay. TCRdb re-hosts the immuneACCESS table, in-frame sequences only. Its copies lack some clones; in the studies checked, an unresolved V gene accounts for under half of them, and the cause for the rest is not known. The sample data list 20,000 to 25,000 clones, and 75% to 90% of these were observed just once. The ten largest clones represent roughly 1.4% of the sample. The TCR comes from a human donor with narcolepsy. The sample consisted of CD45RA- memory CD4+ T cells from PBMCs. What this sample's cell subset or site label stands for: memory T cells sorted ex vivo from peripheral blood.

In nucleotide form, the sequence is TGTGCCAGCAGTGAATGGGCCCAGCAGCCTTTT. Translated, it reads CASSEWAQQPF. The chain is made from TRBV6-1 and TRBJ1-1, with the D gene call left open. The CDR1 and CDR2 encoded by the germline V gene are MNHNS and SASEGT. The CDR3, from cysteine to phenylalanine, totals 11 residues. Only the CDR3 DNA stays, 33 bases, in frame from base 1.